Below, 20 T cell receptor beta chains from the same sample are listed, as sequenced in a study of cytomegalovirus exposure and HLA in healthy donors. PCR primers comprised 60 Vbeta and 13 Jbeta primers. Sequenced by immunoSEQ multiplex PCR; TCRdb stores in-frame clones only, minus some. The sample shows 130,000 to 150,000 clones, over 65% of them seen only once. The sample consisted of PBMCs. The receptors stem from a man aged 40-49 years in good health and CMV-seropositive.

The chain is built from TRBV4-3 and TRBJ2-5; 8 nucleotides line up with TRBD1. This CDR3 is built from 13 residues. Germline V gene data show CDR1 as LGHNA and CDR2 as YSLEER. J was trimmed by 2 bases and V by 4 bases; bases with no gene match: 0. DNA for the CDR3: TGCGCCAGCAGCCGGGACAGGCAAGAGACCCAGTACTTC. Its protein is CASSRDRQETQYF.

This chain connects TRBV11-1 to TRBJ2-5, with 7 bases aligning to TRBD2. The V gene end was trimmed by 4 bases and the J gene end by 7 bases; junction bases not matched to a gene: 3. The length of the CDR3 is 12 residues. Germline V lookup: CDR1 SGHAT, CDR2 FQDESV (reference sequence). In DNA, the CDR3 is TGTGCCAGCAGCTCGGGGGAGGGGACCCAGTACTTC. This sequence encodes CASSSGEGTQYF.

J is TRBJ2-1 and V is TRBV30, with 9 nucleotides matching TRBD2. J was trimmed by 9 bases and V by 0 bases; bases with no gene match: 6. CDR3 size: 14 residues. CDR1 and CDR2 (germline): GTSNPN, SVGIG (reference sequence). CDR3 sequence (DNA): TGTGCCTGGAGTGTACTGGCGGGAGGGGGTGAGCAGTTCTTC. Amino acid sequence: CAWSVLAGGGEQFF.

This sequence joins TRBV5-4 and TRBJ1-2, with unresolved D. The CDR3 has 13 amino acids. Trimming cost V 0 bases and J 2 bases, with 5 bases left between them. From germline, CDR1 is SGHNT and CDR2 YYREEE (reference sequence). This CDR3 is CASSLAGNYGYTF. DNA for the CDR3: TGTGCCAGCAGCTTGGCAGGAAACTATGGCTACACCTTC.

This chain's CDR3 is CASSSRGSGRNEQYF. CDR3 bases: TGTGCCAGCAGCTCCCGGGGGAGCGGGAGGAATGAGCAGTACTTC. This chain joins TRBV7-6 and TRBJ2-7, with 9 positions matching TRBD2. This CDR3 has 15 residues. The trim removed 4 bases at V and 7 bases at J, leaving 11 bases unmatched. The germline V gene has CDR1 SGHVS and CDR2 FNYEAQ.

The gene calls are TRBV19 and TRBJ2-3; 7 nucleotides align to TRBD2. In germline, CDR1 is LNHDA, CDR2 SQIVND (reference sequence). J was trimmed by 5 bases and V by 3 bases; bases with no gene match: 11. The CDR3 spans 16 residues. The CDR3 sequence is CASSIGAGLIIDTQYF. As DNA, the CDR3 is TGTGCCAGTAGTATTGGAGCGGGGTTGATAATAGATACGCAGTATTTT.

The V call is TRBV29-1, the J call TRBJ2-6; 8 bases line up with TRBD1. The CDR3 runs 14 residues. Germline loops: CDR1 SQVTM, CDR2 ANQGSEA. Trimming cost V 6 bases and J 2 bases; bases outside gene matches: 3. The DNA of the CDR3 is TGCAGCGTCGTACAGGGGGCTGGGGCCAACGTCCTGACTTTC. Its protein product is CSVVQGAGANVLTF.

This clone appeared once. CDR3 in amino acids: CASSLDRYSGNTIYF. The CDR3 DNA follows: TGTGCCAGCAGCTTGGACAGGTACTCTGGAAACACCATATATTTT. The chain combines TRBV5-6 with TRBJ1-3; possible D gene TRBD1, 5 bases. The CDR3 is made up of 15 amino acids. Deletions cut 0 bases from V and 0 bases from J, with 7 bases between. Germline V gene data show CDR1 as SGHDT and CDR2 as YYEEEE.

V is TRBV29-1 and J is TRBJ1-4; D is perhaps TRBD1 (6 bases). There are 13 residues in the CDR3. V was cut by 7 bases and J by 4 bases, with 13 bases left in between. Germline V gene lookup returns CDR1 SQVTM and CDR2 ANQGSEA. Here the CDR3 DNA reads TGCAGCGACTGGACAGACTTTAATGAAAAACTGTTTTTT. This translates into CSDWTDFNEKLFF.

The chain is built from TRBV5-1 and TRBJ2-3, with 13 bases fitting TRBD2. Germline assignment: CDR1 SGHRS and CDR2 YFSETQ. The CDR3 covers 17 residues. With 0 bases clipped from V and 2 bases from J, the junction kept 3 bases outside the gene matches. The CDR3 nucleotides read TGCGCCAGCAGCTTGGGACTAGCGGGAGGACCCACAGATACGCAGTATTTT. Its translation is CASSLGLAGGPTDTQYF. The full variable domain, completed using reference TRBV5-1 and TRBJ2-3, is KAGVTQTPRYLIKTRGQQVTLSCSPISGHRSVSWYQQTPGQGLQFLFEYFSETQRNKGNFPGRFSGRQFSNSRSEMNVSTLELGDSALYLCASSLGLAGGPTDTQYFGPGTRLTVL.

The V and J genes are TRBV7-2 and TRBJ1-2; TRBD1 agrees at 7 bases. The CDR3 runs 13 residues. After removal of 5 bases from V and 6 bases from J, the junction contained 6 bases not matched to a gene. The germline CDR1 and CDR2 sequences are SGHTA and FQGNSA. CDR3 protein: CASSPQGNHGYTF. The CDR3 DNA reads TGTGCCAGCAGCCCACAGGGGAACCATGGCTACACCTTC.

The chain carries TRBV30 and TRBJ2-7; 8 bases agree with TRBD2. This CDR3 region has 16 residues. Germline V gene sequence: CDR1 GTSNPN, CDR2 SVGIG (reference sequence). Trimming cost V 0 bases and J 6 bases; bases outside gene matches: 13. CDR3 coding DNA: TGTGCCTGGAGTGTACCCGGTCTCCCGGGAGGGTCCGAGCAGTACTTC. This gives the protein CAWSVPGLPGGSEQYF.

This clone occurred a few times. This sequence joins TRBV9 and TRBJ2-7; 7 bases agree with TRBD2. V lost 4 bases, J lost 3 bases, and 7 bases stayed unmatched. The CDR3 extends over 14 amino acids. Germline V gene lookup returns CDR1 SGDLS and CDR2 YYNGEE. The CDR3 protein is CASSPGRKHYEQYF. DNA for the CDR3: TGTGCCAGCAGCCCCGGGAGGAAACACTACGAGCAGTACTTC.

V usage is TRBV2 and J usage is TRBJ2-1, with TRBD2 matching 7 bases. V lost 3 bases, J lost 5 bases, and 4 bases stayed unmatched. This CDR3 region has 14 residues. Germline V gene lookup returns CDR1 SNHLY and CDR2 FYNNEI. CDR3 loop: CASSDRTSDNEQFF. DNA of the CDR3: TGTGCCAGCAGTGACCGGACTAGTGACAATGAGCAGTTCTTC.

This clone came up once. The chain uses TRBV19 and TRBJ2-3; D is undetermined. The CDR3 contains 15 residues. V was clipped by 5 bases and J by 1 base, with 13 bases between them. Looked up from germline, CDR1 is LNHDA and CDR2 is SQIVND (reference sequence). The CDR3 bases are TGTGCCAGTAGTCCCGAGGTAGTGGGCACAGATACGCAGTATTTT. This codes for CASSPEVVGTDTQYF.

The genes are TRBV10-2 and TRBJ2-1, with TRBD1 identical over 11 bases. The V gene end was trimmed by 5 bases and the J gene end by 4 bases; junction bases not matched to a gene: 4. Germline-derived CDR1 and CDR2 are WSHSY and SAAADI. The CDR3 is 15 amino acids. The DNA of the CDR3 is TGCGCCAGCAGTATCGGACAGGGGGCATACAATGAGCAGTTCTTC. Its protein product is CASSIGQGAYNEQFF.

The rearrangement joins TRBV9 to TRBJ1-3, with D perhaps matching TRBD1 (6 bases). V was trimmed by 4 bases and J by 0 bases, leaving 14 bases between them. Per germline, CDR1 SGDLS and CDR2 YYNGEE. The CDR3 has 16 residues. CDR3 in DNA: TGTGCCAGCAGCCCTACTGACAGGTCCTCTGGAAACACCATATATTTT. Encoded protein: CASSPTDRSSGNTIYF.

The chain couples TRBV5-5 to TRBJ1-2; 11 bases are shared with TRBD1. The V gene end was trimmed by 4 bases and the J gene end by 0 bases; junction bases not matched to a gene: 2. The CDR3 is made up of 15 amino acids. Germline lookup yields CDR1 SGHKS and CDR2 YYEKEE (reference sequence). The CDR3 DNA sequence: TGTGCCAGCAGCAAGGGACAGGGGGCTAACTATGGCTACACCTTC. Amino acids: CASSKGQGANYGYTF.

The rearrangement uses TRBV7-9 and TRBJ2-7; D is possibly TRBD1 (5 bases). CDR1 and CDR2 from the germline V gene are SEHNR and FQNEAQ (reference sequence). Trimming cost V 6 bases and J 3 bases, with 9 bases left between them. The CDR3 sequence is 12 residues long. The CDR3 sequence is CASSTQGYEQYF. In DNA form, the CDR3 reads TGTGCCAGCAGTACCCAGGGCTACGAGCAGTACTTC. Using reference TRBV7-9 and TRBJ2-7 for the parts outside the CDR3, the full variable domain is DTGVSQNPRHKITKRGQNVTFRCDPISEHNRLYWYRQTLGQGPEFLTYFQNEAQLEKSRLLSDRFSAERPKGSFSTLEIQRTEQGDSAMYLCASSTQGYEQYFGPGTRLTVT.

This chain links TRBV29-1 with TRBJ2-7, with D perhaps matching TRBD1 (5 bases). CDR1 is SQVTM and CDR2 is ANQGSEA in the germline V gene. Trimming left V 4 bases short and J 4 bases short, with 14 bases between. The CDR3 runs 13 residues. CDR3 residues: CSVVQGGVYEQYF. The CDR3, as DNA: TGCAGCGTTGTTCAGGGTGGAGTATACGAGCAGTACTTC.